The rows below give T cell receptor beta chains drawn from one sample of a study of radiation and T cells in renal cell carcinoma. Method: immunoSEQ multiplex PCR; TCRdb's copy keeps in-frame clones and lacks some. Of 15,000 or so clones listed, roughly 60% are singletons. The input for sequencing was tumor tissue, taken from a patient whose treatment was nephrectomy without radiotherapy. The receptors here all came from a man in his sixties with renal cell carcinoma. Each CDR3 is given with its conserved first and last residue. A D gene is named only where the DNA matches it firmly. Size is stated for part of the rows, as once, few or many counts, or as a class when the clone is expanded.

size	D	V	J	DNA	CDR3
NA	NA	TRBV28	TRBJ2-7	TGTGCCAGCAGTTTACCGGGACTTGATAGTAGGGAGCAGTACTTC	CASSLPGLDSREQYF
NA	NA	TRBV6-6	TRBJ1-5	TGTGCCAGCAGTTACCGTGGGGGGTGGAATCAGCCCCAGCATTTT	CASSYRGGWNQPQHF
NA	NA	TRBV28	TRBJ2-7	TGTGCCAGCAGTCTGCCCCTATCTTCTCGGCAGGGCGCCACCCACGAGCAGTACTTC	CASSLPLSSRQGATHEQYF
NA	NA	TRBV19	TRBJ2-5	TGTGCCAGTAGACCCTCAGGAGGGGCCCAAGAGACCCAGTACTTC	CASRPSGGAQETQYF
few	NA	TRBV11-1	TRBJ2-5	TGTGCCAGCAGCTTAGAATTGGCGTACCAAGAGACCCAGTACTTC	CASSLELAYQETQYF
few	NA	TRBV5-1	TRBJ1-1	TGCGCCAGCAGCTTGACAGGGCGGACTGAAGCTTTCTTT	CASSLTGRTEAFF
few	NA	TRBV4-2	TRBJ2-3	TGTGCCAGCAGCCAAGATAAGAATACGCAGTATTTT	CASSQDKNTQYF
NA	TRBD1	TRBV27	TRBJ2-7	TGTGCCAGCAGCGAATCGGGACAGATCTACGAGCAGTACTTC	CASSESGQIYEQYF
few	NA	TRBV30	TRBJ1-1	TGTGCCTGGAGTAAAACGGGGGCGAGGACTGAAGCTTTCTTT	CAWSKTGARTEAFF
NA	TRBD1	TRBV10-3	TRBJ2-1	TGTGCCACCCAACCGGGACAGGTGAACAATGAGCAGTTCTTC	CATQPGQVNNEQFF
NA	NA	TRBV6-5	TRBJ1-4	TGTGCCAGCAGACCTCCTCGGGAGGAAAAACTGTTTTTT	CASRPPREEKLFF
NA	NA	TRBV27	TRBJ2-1	TGTGCCAGCAGTTTAGTGTGGGAGACTGGAAATGAGCAGTTCTTC	CASSLVWETGNEQFF
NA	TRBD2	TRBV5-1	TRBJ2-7	TGCGCCAGCAGCCCGCTAGCGGGAGGCTCCGGGATCGAGCAGTACTTC	CASSPLAGGSGIEQYF
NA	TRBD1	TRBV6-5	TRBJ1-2	TGTGCCAGCAGTTTTTCCACAGGGGGTGGCTATGGCTACACCTTC	CASSFSTGGGYGYTF
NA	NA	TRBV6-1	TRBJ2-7	TGTGCCAGCAGGCGAGGGGGTCTCAGCTCCTACGAGCAGTACTTC	CASRRGGLSSYEQYF
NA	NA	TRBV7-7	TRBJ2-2	TGTGCTAGCAGCTTAGCGTCACTCGGGAGCGGACCCGGGGAGCTGTTTTTT	CASSLASLGSGPGELFF
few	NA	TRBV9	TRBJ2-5	TGTGCCAGCGGGGATTGGGGGGCGGGGGAGACCCAGTACTTC	CASGDWGAGETQYF
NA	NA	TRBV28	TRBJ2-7	TGTGCCAGCAGTCCTGAACACCTGCTCGGGCAGTACTTC	CASSPEHLLGQYF
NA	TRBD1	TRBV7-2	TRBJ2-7	TGTGCCAGCAGTAGCCAGCAGGGGGCCTACGAGCAGTACTTC	CASSSQQGAYEQYF
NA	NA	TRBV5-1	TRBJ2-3	TGCGCCAGCAGCTTTGACAACCCCACAGATACGCAGTATTTT	CASSFDNPTDTQYF
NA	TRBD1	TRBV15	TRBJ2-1	TGTGCCACCAGCATCACTCGGGACAGGGGAAATGAGCAGTTCTTC	CATSITRDRGNEQFF
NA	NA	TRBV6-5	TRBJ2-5	TGTGCCAGCAGTGGTTCTGAACTAGGGGAGACCCAGTACTTC	CASSGSELGETQYF
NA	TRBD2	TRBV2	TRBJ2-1	TGTGCCAGCAGTCCTTCGGGACTAGAAGGGAATGAGCAGTTCTTC	CASSPSGLEGNEQFF
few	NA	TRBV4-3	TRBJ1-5	TGCGCCAGCAGCCAAGATTTGGGTTCTCCGGCCCAGCATTTT	CASSQDLGSPAQHF
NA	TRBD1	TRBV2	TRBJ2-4	TGTGCCAGCCAAGACAGGGGGCGACTAGCCAAAAACATTCAGTACTTC	CASQDRGRLAKNIQYF
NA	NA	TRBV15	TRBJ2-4	TGTGCCACCTGCGACGGAGGGGGAACCATTCAGTACTTC	CATCDGGGTIQYF